This paragraph reports one T cell receptor (beta chain). The CDR3 contains 13 residues. Trimming stripped 6 bases from V and 5 bases from J, with 13 bases between. The sample is drawn from a study of preoperative IRX-2 immunotherapy in early breast cancer. The assay was immunoSEQ multiplex PCR, and TCRdb's table has in-frame clones only and misses some. Among roughly 93,000 clones, roughly 88% were seen once, and the ten largest hold approximately 2%. This sample's treatment: preoperative locoregional IRX-2 cytokine immunotherapy. Patients received preoperative, locoregional IRX-2 cytokine immunotherapy in a phase Ib study.

The chain is built from TRBV7-1 and TRBJ1-2; no clear D. TRBV7-1 is an ORF, with its function uncertain. The receptor's source is a human donor with breast cancer. Source: tumor tissue, taken after IRX-2 immunotherapy. DNA of the CDR3: TGTGCCAGCAGGAAGAGGGAGGAGTATGGCTACACCTTC. Its translation is CASRKREEYGYTF.